These 29 T cell receptor beta chains were all obtained from the same sample, sequenced in a study of immune evolution from preneoplasia to lung adenocarcinoma. This table comes from immunoSEQ multiplex PCR, and its TCRdb copy is limited to in-frame clones, with some not included. The table has more than 6,500 clones, 78% seen once. Sequencing used FFPE minimally invasive lung adenocarcinoma tissue. The receptor set was obtained from a donor older than 65 with lung adenocarcinoma.

The chain carries TRBV6-1 and TRBJ2-7; TRBD2 agrees at 10 bases. The germline V gene has CDR1 MNHNS and CDR2 SASEGT. This CDR3 is 15 amino acids long. Unmatched junction bases numbered 3, after V lost 1 base and J lost 3 bases. The CDR3: CASSEEASGSYEQYF. The CDR3 nucleotides are TGTGCCAGCAGTGAAGAGGCTAGCGGGAGCTACGAGCAGTACTTC.

The chain recombines TRBV19 with TRBJ2-2; 7 positions agree with TRBD1. The CDR3 consists of 14 residues. Germline CDR1 reads LNHDA; CDR2 reads SQIVND (reference sequence). Trimming took 6 bases from V and 4 from J; bases not matched to a gene: 5. The CDR3 loop is CASRFPGGTGELFF. CDR3 nucleotide sequence: TGTGCCAGTAGGTTTCCAGGGGGCACCGGGGAGCTGTTTTTT.

This clone was counted a single time. V is TRBV14 and J is TRBJ2-1, with 7 bases identical to TRBD2. This CDR3 spans 16 amino acids. CDR1 SGHDN and CDR2 FVKESK come from the germline V gene. The V gene end was trimmed by 3 bases and the J gene end by 0 bases; junction bases not matched to a gene: 5. The CDR3 DNA reads TGTGCCAGCAGCCATCTTAAGCGGGGCTCCTACAATGAGCAGTTCTTC. Protein product: CASSHLKRGSYNEQFF.

V and J are TRBV6-1 and TRBJ1-5; D is undetermined. The V end lost 2 bases, the J end lost 3 bases, and 8 bases lay between the germline ends. The CDR3 sequence is 14 residues long. Germline V lookup: CDR1 MNHNS, CDR2 SASEGT. The CDR3 here is CASSELTINQPQHF. CDR3 DNA: TGTGCCAGCAGTGAATTGACAATCAATCAGCCCCAGCATTTT.

The chain is built from TRBV7-2 and TRBJ2-1, with D perhaps matching TRBD1 or TRBD2 (5 bases each). Deletions cut 2 bases from V and 5 bases from J, with 13 bases between. Germline values: CDR1 SGHTA, CDR2 FQGNSA. The length of the CDR3 is 15 residues. Here the CDR3 reads CASSLIWGSNNEQFF. The CDR3 nucleotides read TGTGCCAGCAGCTTAATTTGGGGGAGTAACAATGAGCAGTTCTTC.

V and J are TRBV30 and TRBJ2-3, with D possibly being TRBD2 (5 bases). This CDR3 comprises 15 residues. V was shortened by 0 bases and J by 2 bases, with 12 bases between the two germline ends. CDR1 and CDR2 (germline): GTSNPN, SVGIG (reference sequence). The CDR3, as DNA: TGTGCCTGGAGTGTTCTAGCATCATACACAGATACGCAGTATTTT. Residues: CAWSVLASYTDTQYF. The full variable domain, in which reference TRBV30 and TRBJ2-3 provide the parts outside the CDR3, is SQTIHQWPATLVQPVGSPLSLECTVEGTSNPNLYWYRQAAGRGLQLLFYSVGIGQISSEVPQNLSASRPQDRQFILSSKKLLLSDSGFYLCAWSVLASYTDTQYFGPGTRLTVL.

The chain is built from TRBV5-1 and TRBJ1-2; 7 bases match TRBD1. The germline V gene encodes CDR1 SGHRS and CDR2 YFSETQ. With 4 bases clipped from V and 6 bases from J, the junction kept 9 bases outside the gene matches. The CDR3 contains 14 residues. CDR3 amino acids: CASSTSTGVDGYTF. Written as DNA, the CDR3 is TGCGCCAGCAGCACCAGTACAGGGGTGGATGGCTACACCTTC.

In its sample, this clone was seen once. The chain employs TRBV30 and TRBJ1-2; the D gene is possibly TRBD1 (5 bases). Germline V gene sequence: CDR1 GTSNPN, CDR2 SVGIG (reference sequence). Trimming stripped 5 bases from V and 0 bases from J, with 7 bases between. This CDR3 comprises 12 residues. CDR3 loop: CAWGQSNYGYTF. Here the CDR3 DNA reads TGTGCCTGGGGACAATCTAACTATGGCTACACCTTC.

The chain combines TRBV6-1 with TRBJ2-7; 9 positions agree with TRBD2. The CDR3 loop spans 15 amino acids. Germline CDR1 is MNHNS and CDR2 is SASEGT. The J segment lost 2 bases and the V segment lost 5 bases, leaving 7 bases of the junction unmatched. The CDR3 region is CASSPIAGATYEQYF. The CDR3 coding sequence is TGTGCCAGCAGTCCTATAGCGGGAGCCACCTACGAGCAGTACTTC.

V is TRBV4-1 and J is TRBJ2-1; 9 bases are shared with TRBD2. The CDR3 loop spans 16 amino acids. V was pared by 1 base and J by 1 base, with 2 bases of the junction left unmatched. Looked up from germline, CDR1 is MGHRA and CDR2 is YSYEKL. CDR3 region: CASSQGLAVSYNEQFF. The CDR3 DNA is TGCGCCAGCAGCCAAGGACTAGCGGTTTCCTACAATGAGCAGTTCTTC.

This clone turned up a few times. V gene TRBV9 combines with J gene TRBJ2-7; 12 bases align to TRBD2. V shed 3 bases and J 7 bases; nucleotides not matched to a gene: 11. The CDR3 is 16 amino acids. Looked up from germline, CDR1 is SGDLS and CDR2 is YYNGEE. CDR3 loop: CASSGPLAGGPGEQYF. CDR3 nucleotides: TGTGCCAGCAGCGGACCTCTAGCGGGAGGGCCGGGTGAGCAGTACTTC.

The V call is TRBV7-6, the J call TRBJ1-6; D is ambiguous. The CDR3 spans 17 residues. Germline values: CDR1 SGHVS, CDR2 FNYEAQ. Trimming removed 1 base at V and 6 bases at J, with 16 bases between. The CDR3, as DNA: TGTGCCAGCAGCTTAGAAGTATGGCAGGATACTAATTCACCCCTCCACTTT. Its translation: CASSLEVWQDTNSPLHF.

The V gene is TRBV9, the J gene TRBJ2-7, with D perhaps TRBD2 (6 bases). CDR1 and CDR2 from the germline V gene are SGDLS and YYNGEE. CDR3 size: 14 residues. Trimming took 1 base from V and 5 from J, leaving 13 bases between them. CDR3 in amino acids: CASSVLAVTNEQYF. The CDR3 coding sequence is TGTGCCAGCAGCGTATTAGCGGTGACTAACGAGCAGTACTTC.

This sequence joins TRBV19 and TRBJ1-5; no clear D. The CDR3 is 15 residues long. V was cut by 1 base and J by 2 bases, with 9 bases left in between. Germline lookup yields CDR1 LNHDA and CDR2 SQIVND (reference sequence). CDR3 coding DNA: TGTGCCAGTAGTATAGGGTCCGGGGGCAATCAGCCCCAGCATTTT. Protein sequence: CASSIGSGGNQPQHF.

This clone appeared once. The rearrangement links TRBV6-1 to TRBJ2-2; TRBD2 matches 13 bases. The germline CDR1 and CDR2 sequences are MNHNS and SASEGT. There are 17 residues in the CDR3. V shed 4 bases, J shed 7 bases, and the junction held 9 bases outside the gene matches. CDR3 coding DNA: TGTGCCAGCAGTGTAATACTAGCGGGAGGGCCGGGCGGGGAGCTGTTTTTT. As protein: CASSVILAGGPGGELFF.

This clone was seen only once. The chain employs TRBV4-1 and TRBJ2-1, with 8 nucleotides matching TRBD1. V shed 3 bases, J shed 4 bases, and the junction held 5 bases outside the gene matches. Germline V CDR1 and CDR2: MGHRA, YSYEKL. The CDR3 extends over 15 amino acids. The DNA for the CDR3 is TGCGCCAGCAGCCAGGCCCAGGGGGCATACAATGAGCAGTTCTTC. It encodes CASSQAQGAYNEQFF.

The V gene is TRBV27, the J gene TRBJ2-1; 8 bases match TRBD2. With 4 bases clipped from V and 3 bases from J, the junction kept 5 bases outside the gene matches. CDR1 and CDR2 (germline): MNHEY, SMNVEV (reference sequence). CDR3 length: 15 residues. CDR3: CASSWTGGLYNEQFF. The CDR3 bases are TGTGCCAGCAGTTGGACGGGAGGGCTCTACAATGAGCAGTTCTTC.

The chain recombines TRBV28 with TRBJ2-1, with TRBD2 matching 12 bases. Germline CDR1 reads MDHEN; CDR2 reads SYDVKM. V lost 0 bases, J lost 1 base, and 7 bases stayed unmatched. The CDR3 runs to 19 residues. This chain's CDR3 is CASSLWASGRGGSYNEQFF. The CDR3 DNA is TGTGCCAGCAGTTTATGGGCTAGCGGGAGGGGTGGGTCCTACAATGAGCAGTTCTTC.

The chain couples TRBV9 to TRBJ1-1, with a possible D match to TRBD1 (5 bases). Germline V CDR1 and CDR2: SGDLS, YYNGEE. V lost 0 bases and J lost 10, with 10 bases in between. This CDR3 comprises 12 residues. CDR3 coding DNA: TGTGCCAGCAGCGTAGTCGACAGAGGAGCTTTCTTT. Protein: CASSVVDRGAFF.

The V and J genes are TRBV19 and TRBJ1-2; D not certain. The CDR3 consists of 13 residues. Germline CDR1 and CDR2: LNHDA and SQIVND (reference sequence). V gave up 5 bases and J gave up 1 base, with 8 bases separating them. In DNA, the CDR3 is TGTGCCAGTAGTTGGCTGGTTAACTATGGCTACACCTTC. Protein sequence: CASSWLVNYGYTF.

This clone was seen once. V and J are TRBV25-1 and TRBJ1-2, with a tentative D call TRBD1 (5 bases). This CDR3 is built from 15 residues. The V end lost 6 bases, the J end lost 4 bases, and 18 bases lay between the germline ends. Germline CDR1 reads MGHDK; CDR2 reads SYGVNS. In DNA form, the CDR3 reads TGTGCCAGCAGAGGGAGCGGTGGGGCGGTCTATGGCTACACCTTC. Protein product: CASRGSGGAVYGYTF.

The chain joins TRBV5-1 to TRBJ2-7; the D is unclear. V was trimmed by 1 base and J by 2 bases, leaving 7 bases between them. The CDR3 sequence is 13 residues long. Germline V gene data show CDR1 as SGHRS and CDR2 as YFSETQ. CDR3 amino acids: CASSLWAAYEQYF. The CDR3 nucleotides read TGCGCCAGCAGCTTGTGGGCGGCCTACGAGCAGTACTTC.

The J gene is TRBJ2-3, the V gene TRBV2; 10 bases are shared with TRBD1. Germline-derived CDR1 and CDR2 are SNHLY and FYNNEI. The CDR3 is 15 residues long. J gave up 4 bases and V 6 bases, and 7 bases lay outside the gene matches. The CDR3 sequence is CASRADRGRADTQYF. CDR3 nucleotide sequence: TGTGCCAGCAGAGCGGACAGGGGGAGGGCAGATACGCAGTATTTT.

This clone occurred a few times. The chain has TRBV19 and TRBJ2-3, with 13 positions matching TRBD2. The germline gives CDR1 LNHDA, CDR2 SQIVND (reference sequence). The CDR3 runs to 16 residues. Germline trimming cut 6 bases from V and 4 bases from J; bases unmatched to any gene: 7. CDR3 sequence: CASSPWTSGSSDTQYF. CDR3 DNA: TGTGCCAGTAGCCCATGGACTAGCGGGAGTTCAGATACGCAGTATTTT.

This chain uses TRBV4-1 with TRBJ1-1; 7 bases fit TRBD1. The CDR3 totals 15 residues. The germline V gene encodes CDR1 MGHRA and CDR2 YSYEKL. Unmatched junction bases numbered 8, after V lost 2 bases and J lost 5 bases. This CDR3 is CASSQIWRGRTEAFF. The CDR3, as DNA: TGCGCCAGCAGCCAAATCTGGAGGGGGCGAACTGAAGCTTTCTTT.

CDR3 protein: CASSSAPPDPNEQFF. CDR3 nucleotides: TGTGCCAGCAGCTCGGCCCCGCCCGACCCCAATGAGCAGTTCTTC. The chain links TRBV28 to TRBJ2-1; D unresolved. Trimming took off 6 bases at V and 6 bases at J, with 18 bases between the two ends. Per the germline V gene, CDR1 is MDHEN and CDR2 is SYDVKM. The CDR3 has 15 residues. The full variable domain, in which reference TRBV28 and TRBJ2-1 provide the parts outside the CDR3, is DVKVTQSSRYLVKRTGEKVFLECVQDMDHENMFWYRQDPGLGLRLIYFSYDVKMKEKGDIPEGYSVSREKKERFSLILESASTNQTSMYLCASSSAPPDPNEQFFGPGTRLTVL.

CDR3 sequence: CAISSGANTGELFF. DNA of the CDR3: TGTGCCATTTCTAGCGGCGCGAACACCGGGGAGCTGTTTTTT. The chain joins TRBV10-3 to TRBJ2-2; 7 bases match TRBD2. CDR1 and CDR2 (germline): ENHRY, SYGVKD. The CDR3 runs 14 residues. J gave up 0 bases and V 9 bases, and 4 bases lay outside the gene matches.

The rearrangement uses TRBV30 and TRBJ2-5; D gene uncertain. CDR1 and CDR2 (germline): GTSNPN, SVGIG (reference sequence). The CDR3 extends over 13 amino acids. V lost 2 bases to trimming and J lost 7 bases, with 14 bases between them. Here the CDR3 DNA reads TGTGCCTGGAGTCCTCAGGACGTAGGGACCCAGTACTTC. Its protein product is CAWSPQDVGTQYF.

The chain links TRBV27 to TRBJ2-1; a possible D gene is TRBD1 (6 bases). The CDR3 sequence is 14 residues long. V was pared by 6 bases and J by 3 bases, with 12 bases between. Germline V lookup: CDR1 MNHEY, CDR2 SMNVEV (reference sequence). The CDR3 DNA is TGTGCCAGCAGGGCCCAGGGGAACTACAATGAGCAGTTCTTC. Its translation is CASRAQGNYNEQFF.